This T cell receptor (beta chain) came from a study of CD8 T cells in Susac syndrome. Random hexamers were used to reverse transcribe 0.5 to 1 ug of RNA. Multiplex immunoSEQ PCR targeted 54 Vbeta and 13 Jbeta TCR beta segments. TCRdb processed the immunoSEQ multiplex PCR reads anew with MiXCR; each CDR3 protein has one entry. The sample consists of tens of thousands of distinct CDR3 sequences, approximately 93% of them appearing once. The CDR3 is made up of 14 amino acids. J was trimmed by 5 bases and V by 5 bases; bases with no gene match: 9. Per the germline V gene, CDR1 is DFQATT and CDR2 is SNEGSKA (reference sequence). This clonotype was seen once. Negative isolation yielded the CD8+ and CD4+ T cells, while FACS enriched the TEMRA cells.

The sequenced material came from CD8+ T cells from PBMCs. This clonotype was obtained from a human donor in good health. V is TRBV20-1 and J is TRBJ2-5; 9 bases fit TRBD1. CDR3 nucleotide sequence: TGCAGTGCTGCGCCGGGACAGGGTTCGGAGACCCAGTACTTC. Residues: CSAAPGQGSETQYF.